The 21 T cell receptor beta chains listed next were all sequenced from one sample in a study of graft-versus-host responses after intestinal transplantation. For these receptors, no antigen is known. Clones were sequenced by immunoSEQ multiplex PCR, and TCRdb holds only the in-frame ones, with some missing. The sample consists of about 110,000 clones, more than 85% of them appearing once. The source material was unstimulated CD8+ T cells sorted from spleen or lymph node cells, sampled before transplant. The receptors derive from a human donor who was the organ donor for an intestinal transplant.

The chain uses TRBV5-4 and TRBJ1-1; D is possibly TRBD1 (6 bases). The CDR3 totals 13 residues. V was trimmed by 4 bases and J by 3 bases, leaving 10 bases between them. CDR1 and CDR2 from the germline V gene are SGHNT and YYREEE (reference sequence). CDR3: CASSEGGHTEAFF. The CDR3 coding sequence is TGTGCCAGCAGCGAGGGGGGCCACACTGAAGCTTTCTTT.

This clone was counted once. V gene TRBV19 combines with J gene TRBJ2-1; D is undetermined. The CDR3 sequence is 12 residues long. Germline V gene sequence: CDR1 LNHDA, CDR2 SQIVND (reference sequence). Trimming removed 6 bases from V and 3 bases from J, with 6 bases in between. The CDR3 sequence: CASSLGYNEQFF. The CDR3 DNA is TGTGCCAGTAGCCTCGGCTACAATGAGCAGTTCTTC.

This chain links TRBV7-9 with TRBJ1-4; no reliable D call. Per the germline V gene, CDR1 is SEHNR and CDR2 is FQNEAQ (reference sequence). This CDR3 is 15 amino acids long. Trimming pared 1 base from V and 4 bases from J, leaving 10 bases between. CDR3 amino acids: CASSLGGEYNEKLFF. The CDR3 DNA reads TGTGCCAGCAGCTTAGGTGGGGAGTATAATGAAAAACTGTTTTTT.

V is TRBV7-9 and J is TRBJ1-4; D gene uncertain. There are 16 residues in the CDR3. V was clipped by 5 bases and J by 7 bases, with 20 bases between them. Per the germline V gene, CDR1 is SEHNR and CDR2 is FQNEAQ (reference sequence). The CDR3 sequence: CASSTPGGREVEKLFF. The CDR3 nucleotides are TGTGCCAGCAGCACCCCGGGAGGCCGAGAGGTTGAAAAACTGTTTTTT.

The chain uses TRBV4-1 and TRBJ1-1; no definite D call. This CDR3 is 15 amino acids long. The V and J ends lost 3 bases and 0 bases respectively, with 11 bases between them. Per germline, CDR1 MGHRA and CDR2 YSYEKL. CDR3 region: CASSQKTDMNTEAFF. Here the CDR3 DNA reads TGCGCCAGCAGCCAGAAGACGGATATGAACACTGAAGCTTTCTTT.

V usage is TRBV27 and J usage is TRBJ2-7; D is undetermined. The CDR3 runs to 11 residues. V was pared by 8 bases and J by 3 bases, with 8 bases between. Germline CDR1 and CDR2: MNHEY and SMNVEV (reference sequence). CDR3 DNA: TGTGCCAGCGGGGAAAACTACGAGCAGTACTTC. As protein: CASGENYEQYF.

The V call is TRBV6-5, the J call TRBJ2-7, with 10 positions matching TRBD2. J gave up 5 bases and V 10 bases, and 8 bases lay outside the gene matches. Per germline, CDR1 MNHEY and CDR2 SVGAGI. This CDR3 is 13 amino acids long. CDR3 amino acids: CAITAGGPHEQYF. The CDR3 region has the DNA TGTGCCATCACAGCGGGAGGGCCCCACGAGCAGTACTTC.

This chain connects TRBV5-6 to TRBJ2-1, with TRBD1 identical over 8 bases. Looked up from germline, CDR1 is SGHDT and CDR2 is YYEEEE. This CDR3 comprises 16 residues. Trimming removed 3 bases from V and 4 bases from J; junction bases left unmatched: 9. The DNA for the CDR3 is TGTGCCAGCAGCTCCCGGACAGGGCGTAGGTACAATGAGCAGTTCTTC. This codes for CASSSRTGRRYNEQFF.

The V call is TRBV6-1, the J call TRBJ1-3, with TRBD1 matching over 10 bases. The V segment lost 5 bases and the J segment 4 bases; nucleotides outside the gene matches: 5. Germline CDR1 reads MNHNS; CDR2 reads SASEGT. The CDR3 covers 15 residues. CDR3 sequence reads: CASSLGQGKGNTIYF. Here the CDR3 DNA reads TGTGCCAGCAGTTTGGGACAGGGGAAAGGAAACACCATATATTTT.

The J gene is TRBJ2-1, the V gene TRBV5-1; D is undetermined. The CDR3 extends over 13 amino acids. V was clipped by 0 bases and J by 10 bases, with 11 bases between them. Germline-derived CDR1 and CDR2 are SGHRS and YFSETQ. DNA for the CDR3: TGCGCCAGCAGCTTGGCCCCCCCGAGAGAGCAGTTCTTC. Amino acid sequence: CASSLAPPREQFF.

This chain joins TRBV6-1 and TRBJ2-3; 10 bases map to TRBD2. The ends lost 6 bases at V and 4 bases at J; junction bases unmatched: 7. Per the germline V gene, CDR1 is MNHNS and CDR2 is SASEGT. The CDR3 is made up of 15 amino acids. DNA for the CDR3: TGTGCCAGCAGGACCCTAGCGGGAGAACCAGATACGCAGTATTTT. Translating it yields CASRTLAGEPDTQYF.

This sequence joins TRBV15 and TRBJ2-7; D uncertain. The CDR3 is 17 amino acids. V lost 2 bases to trimming and J lost 2 bases, with 19 bases between them. The germline gives CDR1 LNHNV, CDR2 YYDKDF (reference sequence). CDR3 loop: CATSRTSRESFAYEQYF. CDR3 nucleotides: TGTGCCACCAGCAGAACTTCTAGGGAAAGTTTCGCCTACGAGCAGTACTTC.

The chain couples TRBV7-8 to TRBJ2-6; D not certain. The CDR3 is made up of 18 amino acids. The germline V and J ends were trimmed by 3 bases and 0 bases, with 15 bases remaining between them. Germline lookup yields CDR1 SGHVS and CDR2 FQNEAQ. The CDR3: CASSLVRQIGSGANVLTF. Here the CDR3 DNA reads TGTGCCAGCAGCTTGGTTAGGCAGATCGGCTCTGGGGCCAACGTCCTGACTTTC.

The gene calls are TRBV29-1 and TRBJ1-2, with D possibly matching TRBD1 (6 bases). The length of the CDR3 is 10 residues. Germline CDR1 and CDR2: SQVTM and ANQGSEA. Trimming took 2 bases from V and 8 from J, leaving 6 bases between them. The CDR3 loop is CSVEQGGYTF. In DNA, the CDR3 is TGCAGCGTTGAACAGGGGGGCTACACCTTC.

The chain recombines TRBV6-1 with TRBJ2-7, with TRBD2 identical over 7 bases. Germline CDR1 is MNHNS and CDR2 is SASEGT. This CDR3 has 15 amino acids. V shed 4 bases and J 0 bases; nucleotides not matched to a gene: 6. CDR3 nucleotide sequence: TGTGCCAGCAGTGCGGGACTATCTAGCTCCTACGAGCAGTACTTC. This gives the protein CASSAGLSSSYEQYF.

The chain is built from TRBV19 and TRBJ1-5; D is unclear. The V end was cut by 3 bases, the J end by 0 bases, with 9 bases between. This CDR3 has 15 residues. Per germline, CDR1 LNHDA and CDR2 SQIVND (reference sequence). The CDR3 protein is CASSIFSNSNQPQHF. The CDR3, as DNA: TGTGCCAGTAGTATCTTCAGTAATAGCAATCAGCCCCAGCATTTT.

The chain employs TRBV5-1 and TRBJ1-4; D possibly corresponds to TRBD1 (6 bases). Germline V lookup: CDR1 SGHRS, CDR2 YFSETQ. Trimming stripped 4 bases from V and 2 bases from J, with 18 bases between. CDR3 length: 17 amino acids. This chain's CDR3 is CASSQRGGRGTNEKLFF. The CDR3 DNA sequence: TGCGCCAGCAGCCAACGTGGGGGAAGGGGGACTAATGAAAAACTGTTTTTT.

The chain employs TRBV4-2 and TRBJ2-7, with 8 bases identical to TRBD1. The junction had 16 bases not matched to a gene; V was cut back by 4 bases and J by 2 bases. This CDR3 spans 18 amino acids. Germline lookup yields CDR1 LGHNA and CDR2 YNFKEQ. The DNA of the CDR3 is TGTGCCAGCAGCCTGATCTTCGCGCCGGGACAGGTCACCTACGAGCAGTACTTC. It yields the protein CASSLIFAPGQVTYEQYF.

The rearrangement uses TRBV4-2 and TRBJ1-4; D unclear. The germline CDR1 and CDR2 sequences are LGHNA and YNFKEQ. Trimming removed 5 bases from V and 2 bases from J, with 9 bases in between. CDR3 length: 14 residues. As DNA, the CDR3 is TGTGCCAGCAGCTACGATAATACTAATGAAAAACTGTTTTTT. Translating gives CASSYDNTNEKLFF.

V usage is TRBV19 and J usage is TRBJ2-7; D gene ambiguous. The length of the CDR3 is 13 residues. With 5 bases removed from V and 0 bases from J, the gap between germline ends came to 8 bases. The germline CDR1 and CDR2 sequences are LNHDA and SQIVND (reference sequence). CDR3 coding DNA: TGTGCCAGTAGTTTCGGGTCCTCCTACGAGCAGTACTTC. Translation gives CASSFGSSYEQYF.

V is TRBV28 and J is TRBJ2-3; D not certain. V lost 3 bases and J 0 bases, leaving 10 bases between the germline ends. CDR1 is MDHEN, CDR2 SYDVKM, per germline. This CDR3 comprises 15 residues. Written as DNA, the CDR3 is TGTGCCAGCAGTTTCCAGGATCATAGCACAGATACGCAGTATTTT. The encoded protein is CASSFQDHSTDTQYF.